Following are 5 T cell receptor beta chains from one sample sequenced in a study of Ad26.COV2.S vaccination and SARS-CoV-2 variants. Documented treatment: around 19 received Ad26.COV2.S at low or high dose, single or two shots; roughly five received placebo; per-sample allocation not given. Vaccine and placebo recipients were sampled on day 63 after the first injection. This table comes from immunoSEQ multiplex PCR, and its TCRdb copy is limited to in-frame clones, with some not included. The data contain some 500,000 clones, about 91% of them singletons. Specimen: peripheral blood, collected in a trial of Ad26.COV2.S vaccine versus placebo. These TCRs come from a person aged 18 to 59 who received the Ad26.COV2.S COVID-19 vaccine or a placebo.

The chain joins TRBV5-5 to TRBJ1-5; D gene uncertain. This CDR3 region has 13 residues. Germline loops: CDR1 SGHKS, CDR2 YYEKEE (reference sequence). Trimming took off 1 base at V and 5 bases at J, with 7 bases between the two ends. The CDR3 region is CASSLLRDQPQHF. The CDR3 nucleotides are TGTGCCAGCAGCTTGTTGCGGGATCAGCCCCAGCATTTT.

This clone came up once. The rearrangement joins TRBV2 to TRBJ1-1; no reliable D call. CDR1 and CDR2 (germline): SNHLY, FYNNEI. This CDR3 is built from 12 residues. Deletions cut 0 bases from V and 3 bases from J, with 2 bases between. CDR3 residues: CASSEAYTEAFF. DNA for the CDR3: TGTGCCAGCAGTGAAGCATACACTGAAGCTTTCTTT.

This rearrangement joins TRBV3-1 (or the pseudogene TRBV3-2) to TRBJ1-3; D ambiguous. V lost 0 bases and J lost 2, with 11 bases in between. This CDR3 spans 16 amino acids. Germline V gene lookup returns CDR1 LGHDT and CDR2 YNNKEL (reference sequence). CDR3 in DNA: TGTGCCAGCAGCCAAGATGATAACAGAACTGGAAACACCATATATTTT. It codes for CASSQDDNRTGNTIYF.

This clone was counted at least ten times. The chain uses TRBV27 and TRBJ2-7; D not certain. V shed 3 bases and J shed 0 bases, with 21 bases lying between them. CDR1 and CDR2 (germline): MNHEY, SMNVEV (reference sequence). The CDR3 sequence is 18 residues long. The DNA for the CDR3 is TGTGCCAGCAGTTTCCAGGTGGGAAGGGCCCATCACTCCTACGAGCAGTACTTC. This sequence encodes CASSFQVGRAHHSYEQYF.

The genes are TRBV4-3 and TRBJ1-2, with D perhaps TRBD1 (6 bases). The CDR3 sequence is 14 residues long. V was shortened by 4 bases and J by 7 bases, with 16 bases between the two germline ends. Germline assignment: CDR1 LGHNA and CDR2 YSLEER. The CDR3 sequence is CASSPWQGKRGYTF. As DNA, the CDR3 is TGCGCCAGCAGCCCGTGGCAGGGGAAGCGTGGCTACACCTTC.